The 8 T cell receptor beta chains below come from one sample, sequenced in a study of graft-versus-host responses after intestinal transplantation. The method was immunoSEQ multiplex PCR; TCRdb's version includes in-frame clones alone and lacks a portion of them. Altogether about 90,000 clones are present, more than 90% being singletons, with the ten largest covering roughly 0.31%. These receptors are not linked to any known antigen. The starting material was unstimulated CD4+ T cells sorted from spleen or lymph node cells, obtained before intestinal transplant. These receptors were taken from a human donor who received an intestinal transplant.

V usage is TRBV6-1 and J usage is TRBJ2-7; D is unclear. Per the germline V gene, CDR1 is MNHNS and CDR2 is SASEGT. The CDR3 spans 15 residues. With 7 bases removed from V and 1 base from J, the gap between germline ends came to 17 bases. The CDR3 is CASTKGRLSSYEQYF. The CDR3 DNA is TGTGCCAGCACCAAAGGGCGTCTCTCTTCCTACGAGCAGTACTTC.

The gene calls are TRBV28 and TRBJ2-5; weak D call: TRBD2 (6 bases). The length of the CDR3 is 14 residues. Germline assignment: CDR1 MDHEN and CDR2 SYDVKM. Trimming pared 7 bases from V and 2 bases from J, leaving 14 bases between. The CDR3 protein is CASTLMDYQETQYF. CDR3 DNA sequence: TGTGCCAGCACTCTAATGGACTATCAAGAGACCCAGTACTTC. The whole variable domain, remainder taken from reference TRBV28 and TRBJ2-5, is DVKVTQSSRYLVKRTGEKVFLECVQDMDHENMFWYRQDPGLGLRLIYFSYDVKMKEKGDIPEGYSVSREKKERFSLILESASTNQTSMYLCASTLMDYQETQYFGPGTRLLVL.

The chain uses TRBV28 and TRBJ2-5; D possibly uses TRBD1 or TRBD2 (5 bases each). The V end was cut by 2 bases, the J end by 1 base, with 11 bases between. Looked up from germline, CDR1 is MDHEN and CDR2 is SYDVKM. The CDR3 runs to 15 residues. The CDR3 bases are TGTGCCAGCAGTTTAATAGTTGGGGGCCAAGAGACCCAGTACTTC. Its translation is CASSLIVGGQETQYF.

The chain has TRBV30 and TRBJ1-1; D unclear. This CDR3 has 15 residues. Trimming shortened V by 0 bases and J by 3 bases, and 14 bases separated the two germline ends. Germline CDR1 reads GTSNPN; CDR2 reads SVGIG (reference sequence). In DNA, the CDR3 is TGTGCCTGGAGTGTAGAGGGCAGGAGATACACTGAAGCTTTCTTT. It encodes CAWSVEGRRYTEAFF.

The V gene is TRBV11-2, the J gene TRBJ2-1, with D possibly called TRBD1 or TRBD2 (5 bases each). Germline assignment: CDR1 SGHAT and CDR2 FQNNGV. The CDR3 runs 12 residues. The V end lost 6 bases, the J end lost 8 bases, and 11 bases lay between the germline ends. The DNA of the CDR3 is TGTGCCAGCAGAAGGGGACCTTATGAGCAGTTCTTC. Amino acid sequence: CASRRGPYEQFF. The whole variable domain, remainder taken from reference TRBV11-2 and TRBJ2-1, is EAGVAQSPRYKIIEKRQSVAFWCNPISGHATLYWYQQILGQGPKLLIQFQNNGVVDDSQLPKDRFSAERLKGVDSTLKIQPAKLEDSAVYLCASRRGPYEQFFGPGTRLTVL.

This clone was observed once. This chain connects TRBV11-3 to TRBJ2-1; D unresolved. This CDR3 is 16 amino acids long. Germline lookup yields CDR1 SGHNT and CDR2 YENEEA. The V and J ends lost 5 bases and 1 base respectively, with 15 bases between them. DNA of the CDR3: TGTGCCAGCAGCAAAATCCGGGCCCGATCCTACAATGAGCAGTTCTTC. Its protein product is CASSKIRARSYNEQFF.

The chain uses TRBV27 and TRBJ2-1; 11 nucleotides line up with TRBD2. Trimming cost V 5 bases and J 6 bases; bases outside gene matches: 6. This CDR3 is 15 amino acids long. CDR1 and CDR2 (germline): MNHEY, SMNVEV (reference sequence). The CDR3 protein is CASSVLAGAPNEQFF. CDR3 DNA: TGTGCCAGCAGTGTACTAGCGGGAGCCCCCAATGAGCAGTTCTTC.

J is TRBJ2-3 and V is TRBV19; TRBD1 agrees at 10 bases. Losses at the gene ends were 5 bases for V and 5 bases for J; bases not matched to a gene: 7. Germline V gene data show CDR1 as LNHDA and CDR2 as SQIVND (reference sequence). The CDR3 has 15 amino acids. In nucleotides, the CDR3 is TGTGCCAGTAGTGTGGGGACAGGGGTTATAGATACGCAGTATTTT. Protein product: CASSVGTGVIDTQYF. Filled out from reference TRBV19 and TRBJ2-3, the complete variable domain reads DGGITQSPKYLFRKEGQNVTLSCEQNLNHDAMYWYRQDPGQGLRLIYYSQIVNDFQKGDIAEGYSVSREKKESFPLTVTSAQKNPTAFYLCASSVGTGVIDTQYFGPGTRLTVL.